Sequencing of this T cell receptor (beta chain) was carried out in a study of cytotoxic CD8 clonotypes in ibrutinib-treated CLL. Across the study: Enrolment comprised some 10 relapsed/refractory and roughly 15 treatment-naive patients; about 18 were IGHV unmutated. Outcomes included around 24 partial and 2 complete responses; after median roughly 65 months, approximately 14 stayed remitted and roughly twelve progressed. On average, each sample had 255,043 productive templates and roughly 95,000 productive rearrangements. Study results and limitations: Researchers report that baseline clonality outpaced age-matched healthy donors and tracked circulating CD8+ T-cell counts.

Comment on this clone: Its cognate antigen is unknown.

Germline-derived CDR1 and CDR2 are MNHNS and SASEGT. The CDR3 runs 14 residues. Trimming cost V 6 bases and J 3 bases, with 11 bases left between them. Repertoires were generated with immunoSEQ multiplex PCR, while TCRdb's copy carries only in-frame clones and drops some. Among tens of thousands of clones listed, 50% to 70% were seen once. The sample consisted of PBMCs, taken after 24 months of ibrutinib treatment. The chain recombines TRBV6-1 with TRBJ1-4; tentatively, D is TRBD1 (6 bases). The TCR sequence derives from a human donor with chronic lymphocytic leukemia. The CDR3: CASRQGPSNEKLFF. The CDR3 DNA is TGTGCCAGCAGGCAGGGGCCTTCTAATGAAAAACTGTTTTTT.